This paragraph reports one T cell receptor (beta chain). Treg sorting used a CD4+CD25+CD127-/low gate. Each CDR3 protein is one row after TCRdb ran MiXCR on the 5' RACE reads. The profile shows about 42,000 distinct CDR3 sequences, 22% of them singletons. With 11 bases removed from V and 5 bases from J, the gap between germline ends came to 17 bases. Germline V gene data show CDR1 as MNHNS and CDR2 as SASEGT. This CDR3 has 13 residues. The TCR was taken from a female donor with breast cancer. The rearrangement uses TRBV6-1 and TRBJ2-3; D unclear. Sequencing input: Tregs sorted from blood. CDR3 region: CAVLLGRQDTQYF. The CDR3 nucleotides are TGTGCCGTACTCCTCGGGCGGCAAGATACGCAGTATTTT.